This T cell receptor beta chain was found in a study of shared clonotypes between healthy human individuals. The study's findings and limits: Among donors, the sharing of clonotypes was expected to be influenced by sequencing depth.

Turning to this clone: The target antigen is unknown.

CD45RO-negative cells were positively selected for CCR7, leaving out terminally differentiated effector memory CD45RA+ cells. The CDR3 length is 16 residues. Per the germline V gene, CDR1 is MDHEN and CDR2 is SYDVKM. The V end lost 6 bases, the J end lost 4 bases, and 16 bases lay between the germline ends. Per the study methods: ImmunoSEQ yielded junction-only sequences lacking quality scores, so filtering differed. Only in-frame clones appear in the TCRdb table, and some are missing; sequencing was by immunoSEQ multiplex PCR. V and J calls and clone size come straight from that table; D and trimming were deduced from the DNA. The sample carries approximately 1.9 million clones, 93% recorded once.

Sequenced sample: naive CD8+ T cells from PBMCs. This receptor was taken from a man aged 18 to 29 in good health. Some clones in this sample may be carry-over from other donors' samples. The chain employs TRBV28 and TRBJ2-6; D may be TRBD1 or TRBD2 (5 bases each). The CDR3 sequence: CASSPGPGRGANVLTF. DNA for the CDR3: TGTGCCAGCAGCCCTGGCCCGGGGCGCGGGGCCAACGTCCTGACTTTC.